The entry below describes one TCR beta chain. Its antigen is unidentified. These data originate in a study of T cells expressing NK-cell markers. Notes on the study in general: Researchers report these clonotypes also headed the CD3+CD56-NKG2C+ fraction in several donors.

The V gene's germline CDR1 is SGHVS and CDR2 FNYEAQ. This CDR3 comprises 15 residues. Reprocessing the 5' RACE reads, TCRdb reports a single entry for every CDR3 protein and omits DNA. The sample has more than 250,000 distinct CDR3 sequences. This receptor was identified in a man between 18 and 35 years old in good health. The specimen sequenced was blood T cells: a sorted CD56 or NKG2C T cell subset, CD4+ or CD8+ T cells, or bulk PBMC T cells (not recorded which). The V and J genes are TRBV7-6 and TRBJ2-7; the D call of TRBD2 rests on TCRdb alone, since no DNA is present to check it. This CDR3 is CASSLGSSGSDEQYF.